This TCR beta chain was recovered during a study of monozygotic twins with inflammatory bowel disease. Every TCR library consumed about 3,800 ng of total RNA. There were eight separate reactions per sample in which cDNA was made. Molecular identifiers with 6-nucleotide sample barcodes were added during cDNA synthesis via template switching. Reprocessing the 5' RACE reads, TCRdb reports a single entry for every CDR3 protein and omits DNA. In all, the sample yields approximately 400,000 distinct CDR3 sequences. Study-level results: Lower TCRbeta diversity (inverse Simpson) was seen in IBD patients than in healthy co-twins.

Notes on this clonotype: Its cognate antigen is unknown.

Material: blood. The sequence derives from a human donor with ulcerative colitis or Crohn's disease, or a healthy co-twin of an affected twin (not recorded which).

CDR3: CASSLMVVSYNEQFF. The V call is TRBV7-2, the J call TRBJ2-1. CDR1 is SGHTA, CDR2 FQGNSA, per germline. This CDR3 is 15 amino acids long.